This paragraph covers one TCR beta chain sequence. Membership in each cohort depended on participant-reported clinical history. The record originates from a study of blood T cell repertoires in COVID-19. On the study more broadly: T cells, B-cell-depleted T cells, or PBMCs provided the cDNA or gDNA that served as material.

TCRdb keeps only in-frame clones here, not all; method: immunoSEQ multiplex PCR. The repertoire consists of a few hundred thousand clones, with roughly 90% occurring once and the leading ten covering roughly 8.9%. V dropped 5 bases and J dropped 5; count of bases not matched to a gene: 5. The CDR3 totals 13 residues. Germline CDR1 and CDR2: SGHNT and YENEEA. Sequencing input: PBMCs or T cells enriched from blood (not recorded which). This chain links TRBV11-3 with TRBJ2-7; 8 bases fit TRBD2. This receptor was obtained from a woman in her thirties or forties who had recovered from COVID-19. The CDR3 loop is CASSRGGINEQYF. In DNA form, the CDR3 reads TGTGCCAGCAGCCGGGGGGGAATCAACGAGCAGTACTTC.